This T cell receptor (beta chain) was identified in a study of long-term antiretroviral therapy in people with HIV. Notes on the study in general: Spans of CDR3 length were tighter for HIV repertoires than for controls. Documentation of ART adherence, viral resistance or therapy changes was absent. In samples taken after ART, diversity increased but remained below transplant donor control levels.

Trimming at V came to 3 bases and at J to 4 bases, leaving 6 bases not matched to a gene. Germline CDR1 is KGHSH and CDR2 is LQKENI. CDR3 size: 15 residues. Samples held about 0.85-11 million cryopreserved PBMC before DNA extraction. In regard to this clone: The antigen remains undetermined.

They ran version v3.0 of the immunoSEQ assay at survey level. The protocol was immunoSEQ multiplex PCR, while the TCRdb copy is restricted to in-frame clones and leaves out a portion. The profile shows tens of thousands of clones, 70% to 90% of them singletons. The rearrangement uses TRBV18 and TRBJ2-7; 10 bases are a match to TRBD1. The TCR comes from a man aged 60 to 69 with HIV. The source material was unsorted PBMCs, sampled 1.3 years after starting antiretroviral therapy. The CDR3 sequence is CASSPGTGEGYEQYF. CDR3 DNA sequence: TGTGCCAGCTCACCCGGGACAGGGGAGGGGTACGAGCAGTACTTC.